This T cell receptor beta chain derives from a study of Tregs in tolerant kidney transplant recipients (dated by TCRdb to about 2019). Notes on the research overall: Before combined kidney and bone marrow transplantation, this study identified donor-specific regulatory T cells using TCRbeta sequencing and then followed those same cells after transplant. In a few healthy controls, several methods of expanding Tregs specific for an allogeneic donor were compared by TCRbeta repertoire sequencing.

Thawed PBMCs were FACS-sorted into unstimulated Tregs (CD4+CD25+CD127-), CD4+ non-Tregs (CD4+CD25-), CD4 cells and CD8 cells. Before Treg sorting, thawed PBMCs were rested overnight at 37°C with around 200 IU/ml IL-2. Healthy control blood was obtained either as purchased buffy coats or from healthy volunteers. Healthy control blood was separated into PBMCs by Ficoll density gradient and cryopreserved, and patient PBMCs were collected both before and after transplant. For TCRbeta CDR3 sequencing, genomic DNA from the sorted cells was extracted using the QIAGEN DNeasy Blood and Tissue Kit. High-throughput TCRbeta CDR3 sequencing, including PCR amplification with bias correction and internal controls, was performed commercially through immunoSEQ. Regarding the original processing steps: Unique productive TCRbeta sequences were defined by CDR3 nucleotide sequence when primers matched and otherwise by CDR3 amino acid sequence together with Vbeta and Jbeta genes. As a correction for sorting error, sequences shared between sorted populations at a frequency ratio of 2:1 or less were discarded, and the remaining shared sequences were assigned to the higher population. A sequence was defined as donor-reactive if the sequence was expanded at least 5-fold in CFSE-low cells compared with unstimulated cells and had a frequency of at least 0.01% in CFSE-low cells. Jensen-Shannon divergence, calculated on the top 100 TCRbeta sequences ranked by frequency, was used to quantify repertoire divergence. For samples with multiple sequencing runs, sorting error was corrected separately for each run before the runs were pooled. Not all clones reach the TCRdb copy of this immuneACCESS table, which keeps in-frame sequences only. Checked studies attribute under half of the gap to unresolved V genes and leave the rest unexplained. Clonal size and the V and J genes are those of that table, whereas D and trimming came from the DNA. This sample gives approximately 43,000 clones in total; about 89% of them show up just once. Together, the top ten hold about 0.76% of the sample.

As concerns this clone: It lacks a known antigen. No base qualities exist here, and no much larger clone lies one base off it.

The CDR3, from cysteine to phenylalanine, totals 15 residues. Just CDR3 DNA is preserved here, 45 bases in frame from base 1. The germline V gene specifies SNHLY as CDR1 and FYNNEI as CDR2. V is cut by 6 bases and J by 4 bases, and the space between the germline ends is 18 bases. On the study overall, not on this receptor specifically: Expanding Tregs with activated donor B cells appeared to identify the most biologically relevant and donor-specific TCRbeta repertoire. Because the study included only a small number of patients, the results must be confirmed in larger populations and under other immunosuppression protocols. Although technical replication error seemed to be minimal, the question of biological reproducibility was not addressed directly.

Source material: Tregs from blood. The sequence was collected from a human donor in good health. The sequence is built from TRBV2 and TRBJ1-1, with the D gene not clear enough to name. In nucleotides, the sequence is TGTGCCAGCAGGCACCACCGGGCCCCAACCACTGAAGCTTTCTTT. Protein translation: CASRHHRAPTTEAFF. Where the CDR3 stops, the reference TRBV2 and TRBJ1-1 genes take over; the full variable domain is EPEVTQTPSHQVTQMGQEVILRCVPISNHLYFYWYRQILGQKVEFLVSFYNNEISEKSEIFDDQFSVERPDGSNFTLKIRSTKLEDSAMYFCASRHHRAPTTEAFFGQGTRLTVV.